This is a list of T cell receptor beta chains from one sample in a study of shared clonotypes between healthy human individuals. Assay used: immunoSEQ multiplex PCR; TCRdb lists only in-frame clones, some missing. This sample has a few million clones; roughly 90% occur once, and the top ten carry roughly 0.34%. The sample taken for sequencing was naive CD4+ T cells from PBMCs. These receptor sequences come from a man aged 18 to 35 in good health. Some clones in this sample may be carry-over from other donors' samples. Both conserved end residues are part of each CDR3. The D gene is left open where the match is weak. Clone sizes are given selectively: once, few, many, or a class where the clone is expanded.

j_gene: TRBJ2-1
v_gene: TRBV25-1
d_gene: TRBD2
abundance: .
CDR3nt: TGTGCCAGCCTAGGGACTAGCGGGAGGGTCTACAATGAGCAGTTCTTC
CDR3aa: CASLGTSGRVYNEQFF

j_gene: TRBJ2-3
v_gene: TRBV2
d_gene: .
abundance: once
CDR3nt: TGTGCCAGCAGTGAAGCGTTCTCGAGCACAGATACGCAGTATTTT
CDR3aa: CASSEAFSSTDTQYF

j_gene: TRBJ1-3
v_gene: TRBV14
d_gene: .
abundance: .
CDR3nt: TGTGCCAGCAGCCAAGACGGTACCTCTGGAAACACCATATATTTT
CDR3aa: CASSQDGTSGNTIYF

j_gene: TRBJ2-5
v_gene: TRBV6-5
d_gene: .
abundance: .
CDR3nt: TGTGCCAGCAGTTACGACGGGGTGGCGGGGGAGACCCAGTACTTC
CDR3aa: CASSYDGVAGETQYF

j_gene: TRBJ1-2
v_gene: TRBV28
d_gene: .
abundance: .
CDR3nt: TGTGCCAGCAGGTCCACGGGGGAGGCGGGCTACACCTTC
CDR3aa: CASRSTGEAGYTF

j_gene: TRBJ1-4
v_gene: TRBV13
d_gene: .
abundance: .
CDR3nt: TGTGCCAGCAGCCAAGGAGGCGGGTCTGAAAAACTGTTTTTT
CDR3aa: CASSQGGGSEKLFF

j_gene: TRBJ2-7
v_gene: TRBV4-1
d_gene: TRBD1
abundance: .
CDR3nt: TGCGCCAGCAGCCAAGGGATAGACAGGGTGACCTACGAGCAGTACTTC
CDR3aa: CASSQGIDRVTYEQYF

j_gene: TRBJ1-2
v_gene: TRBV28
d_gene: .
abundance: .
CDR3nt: TGTGCCAGCAGCACCCCGGGCCAAGCCCATGGCTACACCTTC
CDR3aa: CASSTPGQAHGYTF

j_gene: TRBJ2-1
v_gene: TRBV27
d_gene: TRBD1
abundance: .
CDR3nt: TGTGCCAGCACCCCGGACAGGGTAGGGAAGTCCTACAATGAGCAGTTCTTC
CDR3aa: CASTPDRVGKSYNEQFF

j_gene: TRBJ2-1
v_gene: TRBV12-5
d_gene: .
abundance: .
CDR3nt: TGTGCTAGTTCAGAGGATTACAATGAGCAGTTCTTC
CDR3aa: CASSEDYNEQFF

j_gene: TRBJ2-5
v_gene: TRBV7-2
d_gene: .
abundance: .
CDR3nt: TGTGCCAGCAGCTTACAGCGGACCCAGTACTTC
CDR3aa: CASSLQRTQYF

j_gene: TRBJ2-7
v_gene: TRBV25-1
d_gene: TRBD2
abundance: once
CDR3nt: TGTGCCAGCAGTGACCCTAGCGGGGGGGACTACGAGCAGTACTTC
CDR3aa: CASSDPSGGDYEQYF

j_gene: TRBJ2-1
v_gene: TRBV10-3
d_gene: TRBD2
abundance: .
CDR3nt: TGTGCCACCAGAGGGACTAGCGGGGGTGAGCAGTTCTTC
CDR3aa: CATRGTSGGEQFF

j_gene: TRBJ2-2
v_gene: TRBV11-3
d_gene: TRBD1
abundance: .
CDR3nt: TGTGCCAGCAGCTTGGACAGGGGAGTGAAGGGGGAGCTGTTTTTT
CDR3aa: CASSLDRGVKGELFF

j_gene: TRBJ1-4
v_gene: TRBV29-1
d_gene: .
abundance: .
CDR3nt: TGCAGCGTTGAACCCCGCAGTATAAATGAAAAACTGTTTTTT
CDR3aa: CSVEPRSINEKLFF

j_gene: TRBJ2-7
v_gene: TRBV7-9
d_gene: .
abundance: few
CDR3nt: TGTGCCAGCAGCCCTTTGTCCGTAGGAAACGAGCAGTACTTC
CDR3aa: CASSPLSVGNEQYF

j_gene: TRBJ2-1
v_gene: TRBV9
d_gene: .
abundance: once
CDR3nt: TGTGCCAGCAGCGTAGCATCCGGTACCTACAATGAGCAGTTCTTC
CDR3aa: CASSVASGTYNEQFF

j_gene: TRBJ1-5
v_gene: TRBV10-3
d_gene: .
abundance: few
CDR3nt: TGTGCCATCAGTGCGGGCAGCAATAGCAATCAGCCCCAGCATTTT
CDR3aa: CAISAGSNSNQPQHF